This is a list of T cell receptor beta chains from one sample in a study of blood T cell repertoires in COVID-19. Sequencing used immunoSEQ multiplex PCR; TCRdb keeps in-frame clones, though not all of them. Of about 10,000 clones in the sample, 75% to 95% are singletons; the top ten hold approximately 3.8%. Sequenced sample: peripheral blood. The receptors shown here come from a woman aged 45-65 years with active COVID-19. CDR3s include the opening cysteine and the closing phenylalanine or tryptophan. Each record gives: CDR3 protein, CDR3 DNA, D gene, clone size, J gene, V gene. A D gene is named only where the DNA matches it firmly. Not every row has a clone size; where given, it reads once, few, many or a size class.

CANTPRGNSAEAFF,TGTGCCAATACGCCTAGGGGGAATTCCGCTGAAGCTTTCTTT,-,-,TRBJ1-1,TRBV2
CASRGDSNSGGYTF,TGTGCCAGCAGAGGGGACAGTAACTCCGGTGGCTACACCTTC,TRBD1,-,TRBJ1-2,TRBV9
CASSVTSGSAGEQFF,TGTGCCAGCAGCGTAACTAGCGGGAGTGCCGGTGAGCAGTTCTTC,TRBD2,once,TRBJ2-1,TRBV9
CSVRDRADNSPLHF,TGCAGCGTTCGGGACAGGGCGGATAATTCACCCCTCCACTTT,TRBD1,-,TRBJ1-6,TRBV29-1
CASSQQRGAYEQYF,TGCGCCAGCAGCCAACAGCGGGGAGCCTACGAGCAGTACTTC,TRBD2,-,TRBJ2-7,TRBV4-1
CASTVRGTGASGELFF,TGTGCCAGCACCGTCCGGGGGACAGGGGCTAGCGGGGAGCTGTTTTTT,-,-,TRBJ2-2,TRBV21-1
CASSQTGIPYEQYF,TGTGCCAGCAGTCAAACGGGAATCCCCTACGAGCAGTACTTC,-,-,TRBJ2-7,TRBV28
CASSQDLRNYGYTF,TGTGCCAGCAGCCAAGATCTACGCAACTATGGCTACACCTTC,-,-,TRBJ1-2,TRBV3-1/TRBV3-2
CASSGLAGGPGLGQTQYF,TGTGCCAGCAGTGGACTAGCGGGAGGGCCAGGTCTGGGACAGACCCAGTACTTC,TRBD2,-,TRBJ2-5,TRBV2
CATSKAGDTDTQYF,TGTGCCACCAGTAAGGCGGGAGACACAGATACGCAGTATTTT,TRBD2,-,TRBJ2-3,TRBV15
CATSRANSGLSEQYF,TGTGCCACCAGCAGGGCCAATTCGGGGTTGAGCGAGCAGTACTTC,-,-,TRBJ2-7,TRBV15
CASNPTGSSGNTIYF,TGCGCCAGCAACCCGACAGGGAGCTCTGGAAACACCATATATTTT,TRBD1,-,TRBJ1-3,TRBV5-1
CASSPWGTGDGNTIYF,TGTGCCAGCAGTCCGTGGGGAACAGGGGATGGAAACACCATATATTTT,TRBD1,-,TRBJ1-3,TRBV28
CAWSEQGRTGAFF,TGTGCCTGGAGTGAACAGGGGAGAACTGGGGCTTTCTTT,TRBD1,once,TRBJ1-1,TRBV30
CASSGMTGVATEAFF,TGTGCCAGCAGTGGGATGACAGGGGTTGCCACTGAAGCTTTCTTT,TRBD1,few,TRBJ1-1,TRBV2
CASRSAGGRVSYNEQFF,TGTGCCAGCAGGTCAGCGGGAGGCCGTGTGTCCTACAATGAGCAGTTCTTC,TRBD2,-,TRBJ2-1,TRBV28
CASRFSGANVLTF,TGTGCCAGCCGTTTCTCTGGGGCCAACGTCCTGACTTTC,-,-,TRBJ2-6,TRBV19
CASSFGGSNGYTF,TGTGCCAGCAGTTTCGGCGGGTCAAATGGCTACACCTTC,-,once,TRBJ1-2,TRBV12-3/TRBV12-4
CATGDWASGSKQYF,TGTGCCACAGGGGATTGGGCTAGCGGTTCTAAGCAGTACTTC,TRBD2,-,TRBJ2-7,TRBV15
CASSLSVRFGAGEQYF,TGTGCTAGCAGCTTATCCGTCCGATTTGGGGCCGGCGAGCAGTACTTC,-,once,TRBJ2-7,TRBV7-9
CASSSSLEAFF,TGTGCCAGCAGCTCGAGCCTTGAAGCTTTCTTT,-,-,TRBJ1-1,TRBV7-9
CASSPLGQIYNSPLHF,TGTGCCAGCAGCCCTCTGGGACAGATCTATAATTCACCCCTCCACTTT,TRBD1,once,TRBJ1-6,TRBV14
CASSPLYEQYF,TGTGCCAGCAGTCCCCTCTACGAGCAGTACTTC,-,once,TRBJ2-7,TRBV7-2
CSVTRLARETQYF,TGCAGCGTCACTAGACTAGCCCGTGAGACCCAGTACTTC,TRBD2,-,TRBJ2-5,TRBV29-1
CASSYSGNTGELFF,TGTGCCAGCAGTTACTCCGGGAACACCGGGGAGCTGTTTTTT,-,-,TRBJ2-2,TRBV6-6
CATSDPLTGELFF,TGTGCCACCAGTGATCCCCTAACCGGGGAGCTGTTTTTT,-,-,TRBJ2-2,TRBV24-1
CSVVLGTGATEAFF,TGCAGCGTTGTTCTTGGGACAGGGGCCACTGAAGCTTTCTTT,TRBD1,-,TRBJ1-1,TRBV29-1
CASSTGGTGGEQYF,TGTGCCAGCAGCACCGGTGGGACAGGGGGCGAGCAGTACTTC,TRBD1,-,TRBJ2-7,TRBV9
CASSESSRDRGLEQYF,TGTGCCAGCAGTGAATCCTCCCGGGACAGGGGCTTAGAGCAGTACTTC,TRBD1,-,TRBJ2-7,TRBV2
CASGSDRLRSPLHF,TGTGCCAGCGGTTCAGACAGGTTACGGTCACCCCTCCACTTT,-,-,TRBJ1-6,TRBV2
CASRPDTGSPYNEQFF,TGCGCCAGCAGACCGGATACAGGCAGCCCCTACAATGAGCAGTTCTTC,-,once,TRBJ2-1,TRBV5-1
CASKTGYTDTQYF,TGTGCCAGCAAGACAGGGTATACAGATACGCAGTATTTT,TRBD1,-,TRBJ2-3,TRBV28
CASSLALAGIRRTGELFF,TGTGCCAGCAGCTTGGCCCTAGCGGGAATAAGGAGAACCGGGGAGCTGTTTTTT,TRBD2,once,TRBJ2-2,TRBV5-5
CASNQAGGPETQYF,TGTGCCAGCAACCAAGCGGGAGGGCCGGAGACCCAGTACTTC,TRBD2,-,TRBJ2-5,TRBV5-5
CASSLAWDVAGGRAGANVLTF,TGTGCCAGCAGTTTAGCCTGGGATGTGGCAGGGGGAAGGGCTGGGGCCAACGTCCTGACTTTC,TRBD1,-,TRBJ2-6,TRBV27
CASSYLLTSPDTQYF,TGTGCCAGCAGTTACCTCCTGACTAGCCCAGATACGCAGTATTTT,TRBD2,-,TRBJ2-3,TRBV28
CASSMQGSGNTIYF,TGTGCCAGTAGTATGCAGGGATCTGGAAACACCATATATTTT,-,-,TRBJ1-3,TRBV19
CASSQDGGFGETQYF,TGTGCCAGCAGCCAAGATGGAGGGTTCGGTGAGACCCAGTACTTC,-,-,TRBJ2-5,TRBV3-1/TRBV3-2
CASSLKGQPSWGYTF,TGTGCCAGCAGCTTAAAGGGACAGCCTTCTTGGGGCTACACCTTC,TRBD1,-,TRBJ1-2,TRBV11-3
CASSQGVGSGYNEQFF,TGTGCCAGCAGCCAAGGGGTGGGTAGCGGGTACAATGAGCAGTTCTTC,TRBD2,-,TRBJ2-1,TRBV4-2
CASSLGPGVRGDTEAFF,TGCGCCAGCAGCTTGGGTCCGGGGGTACGGGGGGACACTGAAGCTTTCTTT,-,-,TRBJ1-1,TRBV5-1
CASSRHLAAQETQYF,TGTGCCAGCAGCCGCCATCTAGCGGCCCAAGAGACCCAGTACTTC,TRBD2,-,TRBJ2-5,TRBV3-1/TRBV3-2
CASSFQGARRQPQHF,TGTGCCAGCAGTTTCCAGGGGGCGCGCCGTCAACCCCAGCATTTT,TRBD1,-,TRBJ1-5,TRBV27
CASSVYSGELFF,TGTGCCAGCAGCGTGTACTCCGGGGAGCTGTTTTTT,-,-,TRBJ2-2,TRBV9
CASSLRGRAYNEQFF,TGTGCCAGCAGTTTACGAGGGAGGGCATACAATGAGCAGTTCTTC,TRBD2,-,TRBJ2-1,TRBV28
CASSQDVGGGGNEQFF,TGCGCCAGCAGCCAAGATGTAGGCGGAGGAGGCAATGAGCAGTTCTTC,-,-,TRBJ2-1,TRBV4-1
CATSETGSWGYTF,TGTGCCACCAGTGAAACAGGGTCTTGGGGCTACACCTTC,-,once,TRBJ1-2,TRBV24-1
CASRPRLAKAYEQYF,TGTGCCAGCAGACCCAGACTAGCGAAAGCCTACGAGCAGTACTTC,TRBD2,-,TRBJ2-7,TRBV28
CASSLGRYHTEAFF,TGTGCCAGCAGCTTAGGCAGGTATCACACTGAAGCTTTCTTT,-,-,TRBJ1-1,TRBV11-2
CASTPSGSYEQYF,TGTGCCAGCACGCCTAGCGGGAGCTACGAGCAGTACTTC,TRBD2,-,TRBJ2-7,TRBV25-1